A selection of T cell receptor beta chains follows, all from one sample in a study of T cells in Graves' hyperthyroidism and ophthalmopathy. TCRdb itself ran the multiplex PCR reads through MiXCR, one entry per CDR3 protein. Of about 720,000 distinct CDR3 sequences listed, 15% to 20% are singletons. The sequencing input was blood. The origin of the receptors is a woman aged 50 to 60 with Graves' hyperthyroidism that later progressed to Graves' ophthalmopathy. The CDR3 runs from the conserved cysteine through the conserved F or W. A D gene is named only where the DNA matches it firmly. Size tells how often a clone was seen (once, few, many) or the class of an expanded clone, and some rows leave it out.

CDR3 length | clone size | J gene | V gene | D gene | CDR3 protein | CDR3 DNA
11 | few | TRBJ2-3 | TRBV5-8 | . | CASSLRPSQYF | TGTGCCAGCAGCTTGCGTCCGTCGCAGTATTTT
14 | . | TRBJ2-1 | TRBV6-2/TRBV6-3 | TRBD2 | CASSRLATYNEQFF | TGTGCCAGCAGCAGACTAGCGACATACAATGAGCAGTTCTTC
14 | few | TRBJ2-7 | TRBV13 | . | CASSLGRFYYEQYF | TGTGCCAGCAGCTTAGGCCGATTCTACTACGAGCAGTACTTC
13 | . | TRBJ1-1 | TRBV20-1 | . | CSARDFLNTGAFF | TGCAGTGCTAGAGATTTTTTGAACACTGGAGCTTTCTTT
14 | many | TRBJ2-3 | TRBV2 | . | CASKRGGVQDTQYF | TGTGCCAGCAAACGTGGCGGGGTGCAAGATACGCAGTATTTT
15 | . | TRBJ1-6 | TRBV12-3/TRBV12-4 | . | CASSSSNSYNSPLHF | TGTGCCAGCAGTTCCTCGAACTCCTATAATTCACCCCTCCACTTT
16 | . | TRBJ2-3 | TRBV24-1 | TRBD2 | CATSALSGGPTDTQYF | TGTGCCACCAGTGCCCTTAGCGGGGGGCCCACAGATACGCAGTATTTT
15 | few | TRBJ2-2 | TRBV6-4 | . | CASSDSVLNTGELFF | TGTGCCAGCAGTGACTCTGTTCTCAACACCGGGGAGCTGTTTTTT
16 | . | TRBJ2-2 | TRBV7-9 | . | CASSRPWGPNTGELFF | TGTGCCAGCAGCCGTCCTTGGGGTCCGAACACCGGGGAGCTGTTTTTT
14 | few | TRBJ2-7 | TRBV6-6 | . | CASSYSPHSYEQYF | TGTGCCAGCAGTTACTCCCCCCACAGTTACGAGCAGTACTTC
16 | few | TRBJ1-1 | TRBV19 | . | CASSMGGLTWDTEAFF | TGTGCCAGTAGTATGGGGGGGCTAACTTGGGACACTGAAGCTTTCTTT
13 | . | TRBJ1-1 | TRBV12-3/TRBV12-4 | . | CASSNTENTEAFF | TGTGCCAGCAGCAACACAGAGAACACTGAAGCTTTCTTT
15 | few | TRBJ2-1 | TRBV7-3 | TRBD2 | CASSLNAGENVEQFF | TGTGCCAGCAGCTTAAACGCGGGGGAGAACGTTGAGCAGTTCTTC
15 | many | TRBJ2-3 | TRBV5-6 | . | CASRNRDTYTDTQYF | TGTGCCAGCAGAAACCGGGACACATACACAGATACGCAGTATTTT
13 | many | TRBJ1-1 | TRBV30 | TRBD1 | CAWSVLQGAEAFF | TGTGCCTGGAGTGTACTTCAGGGGGCTGAAGCTTTCTTT
15 | many | TRBJ2-7 | TRBV3-1 | TRBD1 | CASSQDGQGTDEQYF | TGTGCCAGCAGCCAAGATGGACAGGGTACAGACGAGCAGTACTTC
18 | few | TRBJ2-3 | TRBV7-8 | TRBD2 | CASSLSAGGNPSTDTQYF | TGTGCCAGCAGCTTATCCGCGGGGGGAAATCCTAGCACAGATACGCAGTATTTT
15 | . | TRBJ1-5 | TRBV20-1 | . | CSAHRGGGGNQPQHF | TGCAGTGCACATCGGGGGGGAGGGGGCAATCAGCCCCAGCATTTT
15 | many | TRBJ2-7 | TRBV11-2 | TRBD2 | CASSPLAGRNYEQYF | TGTGCCAGCAGCCCTTTAGCGGGGAGAAACTACGAGCAGTACTTC
13 | few | TRBJ2-7 | TRBV29-1 | TRBD1 | CSVTTGGAYEQYF | TGCAGCGTTACGACAGGGGGCGCGTACGAGCAGTACTTC
15 | . | TRBJ2-1 | TRBV30 | TRBD1 | CAWTHGQGVPNEQFF | TGTGCCTGGACCCATGGGCAGGGGGTCCCTAATGAGCAGTTCTTC
16 | many | TRBJ1-2 | TRBV27 | . | CASAPWGDLGEYGYTF | TGTGCCAGCGCCCCCTGGGGAGATCTGGGCGAATATGGCTACACCTTC
18 | many | TRBJ2-3 | TRBV11-2 | . | CASSPDRATRFSTDTQYF | TGTGCCAGCAGCCCTGATAGGGCAACTAGGTTTAGCACAGATACGCAGTATTTT
16 | few | TRBJ2-6 | TRBV5-6 | . | CASSLGAGNGANVLTF | TGTGCCAGCAGCTTGGGCGCGGGGAATGGGGCCAACGTCCTGACTTTC
14 | few | TRBJ1-1 | TRBV18 | . | CASSPAGWNTEAFF | TGTGCCAGCTCACCAGCCGGATGGAACACTGAAGCTTTCTTT
13 | few | TRBJ1-5 | TRBV29-1 | . | CSVGGLNDQPQHF | TGCAGCGTGGGGGGACTGAACGATCAGCCCCAGCATTTT
14 | many | TRBJ1-1 | TRBV27 | . | CASSGRKANTEAFF | TGTGCCAGCAGCGGAAGGAAGGCGAACACTGAAGCTTTCTTT